The sample holds many counts of the clone carrying this T cell receptor (beta chain). Its antigen is undetermined. After constant-region reverse-primer amplification, full-length variable regions underwent semi-nested PCR with Nested Universal Primer A. TCRdb re-called the 5' RACE reads with MiXCR, one entry per CDR3 protein. The sample has some 37,000 distinct CDR3 sequences; under 20% are singletons. Study-wide results and caveats: In terms of TCR gene usage, tumor memory CD4+ T cells clustered together with blood and lymph node memory CD4+ cells, as well as with lymph node naive CD4+ cells. Tumor Tregs overlapped most with tumor, then blood, naive CD4+ cells.

V shed 2 bases and J shed 6 bases, with 18 bases lying between them. The CDR3 extends over 15 amino acids. In germline, CDR1 is SGHRS, CDR2 YFSETQ. Sequencing was performed on naive CD4+ T cells sorted from a lymph node. Subset defined: naive CD4+ T cells, CD4+CD45RA+CD25-. The chain combines TRBV5-1 with TRBJ2-7, with TRBD1 as a possible D gene (5 bases). This TCR derives from a female donor with breast cancer. The CDR3 DNA is TGCGCCAGCAGCTTACAAACAGGACCAACCACCGAGCAGTACTTC. Residues: CASSLQTGPTTEQYF. Complete variable domain (other parts from reference TRBV5-1 and TRBJ2-7): KAGVTQTPRYLIKTRGQQVTLSCSPISGHRSVSWYQQTPGQGLQFLFEYFSETQRNKGNFPGRFSGRQFSNSRSEMNVSTLELGDSALYLCASSLQTGPTTEQYFGPGTRLTVT.